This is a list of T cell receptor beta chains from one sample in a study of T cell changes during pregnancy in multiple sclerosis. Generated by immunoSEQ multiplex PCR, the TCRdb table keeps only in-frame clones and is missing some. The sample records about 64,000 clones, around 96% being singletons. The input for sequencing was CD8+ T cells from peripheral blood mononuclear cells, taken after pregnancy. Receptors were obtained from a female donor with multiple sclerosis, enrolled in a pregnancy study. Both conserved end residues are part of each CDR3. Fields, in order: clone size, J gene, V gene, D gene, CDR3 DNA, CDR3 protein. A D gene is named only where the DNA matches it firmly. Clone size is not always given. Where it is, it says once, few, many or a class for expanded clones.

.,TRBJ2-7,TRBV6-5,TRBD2,TGTGCCACGTCGTCCGGGACTAGCGGCTACGAGCAGTACTTC,CATSSGTSGYEQYF
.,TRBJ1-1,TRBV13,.,TGTGCCAGCAGTCGAGCGGAGGGGGGGCGAGAAGCTTTCTTT,CASSRAEGGREAFF
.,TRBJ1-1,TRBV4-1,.,TGCGCCAGCAGCCAAGTCAAAGACACGAACACTGAAGCTTTCTTT,CASSQVKDTNTEAFF
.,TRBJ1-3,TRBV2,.,TGTGCCAGCATCTTAGGGGAAAACACCATATATTTT,CASILGENTIYF
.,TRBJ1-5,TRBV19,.,TGTGCCAGTAGTCTCGACAGAAATCAGCCCCAGCATTTT,CASSLDRNQPQHF
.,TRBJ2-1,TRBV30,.,TGTGCCTGGAGTGTACGGGAGCGCCGCTACAATGAGCAGTTCTTC,CAWSVRERRYNEQFF
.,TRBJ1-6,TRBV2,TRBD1,TGTGCCAGCAGTGGGGACAGGAATAATTCACCCCTCCACTTT,CASSGDRNNSPLHF
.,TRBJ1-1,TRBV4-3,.,TGCGCCAGCAGCCAAGGGGGCATGAACACTGAAGCTTTCTTT,CASSQGGMNTEAFF
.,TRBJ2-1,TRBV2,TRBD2,TGTGCCAGCAGTGAGGGCGAACTAGCGGGAGGGCCCTACTCCTACAATGAGCAGTTCTTC,CASSEGELAGGPYSYNEQFF
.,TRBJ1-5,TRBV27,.,TGTGCCAGCAGTTTAATTGGCAGCAATCAGCCCCAGCATTTT,CASSLIGSNQPQHF
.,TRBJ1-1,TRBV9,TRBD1,TGTGCCAGCAGCGGGGGGACAGGGTGGGACACTGAAGCTTTCTTT,CASSGGTGWDTEAFF
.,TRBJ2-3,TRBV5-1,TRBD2,TGCGCCAGCAGCCAACCCCCCGGACTAGCGGGAGGGGATACGCAGTATTTT,CASSQPPGLAGGDTQYF
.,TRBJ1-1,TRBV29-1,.,TGCAGCGTTTCTGAGCCGGTGAACACTGAAGCTTTCTTT,CSVSEPVNTEAFF
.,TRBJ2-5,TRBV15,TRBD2,TGTGCCACCAGGGCTAGCGGTCAAGAGACCCAGTACTTC,CATRASGQETQYF
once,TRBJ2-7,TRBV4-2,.,TGTGCCAGCAGCCAAGAAGCCGTGGACAGCTCCTACGAGCAGTACTTC,CASSQEAVDSSYEQYF
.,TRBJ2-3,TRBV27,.,TGTGCCAGCAGTTCATTGAATACAGGGTTTTACCTGGATGATACGCAGTATTTT,CASSSLNTGFYLDDTQYF
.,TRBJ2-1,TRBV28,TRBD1,TGTGCCAGCAGTTCCAGACAGGGAATGGACTACAATGAGCAGTTCTTC,CASSSRQGMDYNEQFF
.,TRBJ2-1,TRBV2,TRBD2,TGTGCCAGCAGTGGGGCAGGACTAGCGGCCTACGATGAGCAGTTCTTC,CASSGAGLAAYDEQFF